The next 32 T cell receptor beta chains were all read from a single sample in a study of cytomegalovirus exposure and HLA in healthy donors. Profiled with immunoSEQ multiplex PCR; TCRdb holds only in-frame clones, not every one. The sample includes some 110,000 clones, about 91% of them seen just once. The sequencing sample was made of PBMCs. The receptors were sampled from a young man in good health and CMV-seronegative.

This clone was observed a few times. The J gene is TRBJ2-7, the V gene TRBV25-1; TRBD1 might be the D (6 bases). V dropped 4 bases and J dropped 2 bases, with 12 bases sitting between them. CDR1 MGHDK and CDR2 SYGVNS come from the germline V gene. The CDR3 runs 14 residues. CDR3: CASSGRDKPYEQYF. DNA of the CDR3: TGTGCCAGCAGTGGCCGGGACAAACCCTACGAGCAGTACTTC.

This sequence joins TRBV10-3 and TRBJ2-1; 11 bases are a match to TRBD2. V dropped 2 bases and J dropped 7; count of bases not matched to a gene: 4. Germline loops: CDR1 ENHRY, CDR2 SYGVKD. This CDR3 spans 15 amino acids. The CDR3, as DNA: TGTGCCATCAGTGAGACTAGCGGGGGTGTGAATGAGCAGTTCTTC. Its protein product is CAISETSGGVNEQFF.

In its sample, this clone was seen once. This chain uses TRBV5-1 with TRBJ2-2, with unresolved D. This CDR3 is 15 amino acids long. Per the germline V gene, CDR1 is SGHRS and CDR2 is YFSETQ. Trimming removed 0 bases from V and 0 bases from J, with 6 bases in between. This CDR3 is CASSLVQSNTGELFF. The CDR3, as DNA: TGCGCCAGCAGCTTGGTACAGTCGAACACCGGGGAGCTGTTTTTT.

In its sample, this clone was seen once. The rearrangement links TRBV4-3 to TRBJ2-7; the match to TRBD1 covers 8 bases. The J segment lost 7 bases and the V segment lost 0 bases, leaving 5 bases of the junction unmatched. The V gene's germline CDR1 is LGHNA and CDR2 YSLEER. The CDR3 extends over 14 amino acids. CDR3 in amino acids: CASSQDRGHGEQYF. In DNA form, the CDR3 reads TGCGCCAGCAGCCAAGACAGGGGGCATGGGGAGCAGTACTTC.

The table lists this clone with a few counts. The V and J genes are TRBV18 and TRBJ1-2; D not resolved. Germline V lookup: CDR1 KGHSH, CDR2 LQKENI. Trimming removed 4 bases from V and 0 bases from J, with 12 bases in between. The CDR3 covers 15 residues. This CDR3 reads CASSQGHEANYGYTF. The CDR3 nucleotides are TGTGCCAGCTCACAAGGTCACGAGGCTAACTATGGCTACACCTTC.

This chain joins TRBV5-1 and TRBJ1-1, with D possibly matching TRBD1 (6 bases). The CDR3 is 15 amino acids. From germline, CDR1 is SGHRS and CDR2 YFSETQ. Trimming pared 0 bases from V and 0 bases from J, leaving 9 bases between. In DNA, the CDR3 is TGCGCCAGCAGCTTGGTTACAGGGCTGAACACTGAAGCTTTCTTT. This encodes CASSLVTGLNTEAFF.

CDR3 in amino acids: CASKGAGVNYGYTF. In nucleotides, the CDR3 is TGTGCCAGCAAGGGGGCAGGGGTTAACTATGGCTACACCTTC. The V gene is TRBV27, the J gene TRBJ1-2, with 7 positions matching TRBD1. Germline V gene lookup returns CDR1 MNHEY and CDR2 SMNVEV (reference sequence). This CDR3 is 14 amino acids long. V dropped 7 bases and J dropped 1; count of bases not matched to a gene: 6.

V and J are TRBV2 and TRBJ2-1; TRBD2 aligns across 12 bases. This CDR3 region has 16 residues. V shed 6 bases, J shed 9 bases, and the junction held 12 bases outside the gene matches. Germline loops: CDR1 SNHLY, CDR2 FYNNEI. CDR3 nucleotides: TGTGCCAGCAGGCCCGGACTAGCGGGGCTCGTCGGTGAGCAGTTCTTC. Protein product: CASRPGLAGLVGEQFF.

The chain has TRBV5-5 and TRBJ2-7, with TRBD2 matching 14 bases. Germline CDR1 SGHKS, CDR2 YYEKEE (reference sequence). V shed 3 bases, J shed 6 bases, and the junction held 14 bases outside the gene matches. The CDR3 is 18 residues long. The CDR3 nucleotides are TGTGCCAGCAGCTGGGGGCCGGTGGGGACTAGCGGGAGCGGCGAGCAGTACTTC. Translation: CASSWGPVGTSGSGEQYF. Full variable domain (rest looked up from reference TRBV5-5 and TRBJ2-7): DAGVTQSPTHLIKTRGQQVTLRCSPISGHKSVSWYQQVLGQGPQFIFQYYEKEERGRGNFPDRFSARQFPNYSSELNVNALLLGDSALYLCASSWGPVGTSGSGEQYFGPGTRLTVT.

The rearrangement uses TRBV19 and TRBJ2-3; 7 positions match TRBD2. Germline V CDR1 and CDR2: LNHDA, SQIVND (reference sequence). The CDR3 is 15 residues long. The junction had 7 bases not matched to a gene; V was cut back by 6 bases and J by 1 base. CDR3 protein: CASRELAWGTDTQYF. Written as DNA, the CDR3 is TGTGCCAGTAGGGAACTAGCGTGGGGCACAGATACGCAGTATTTT.

The J gene is TRBJ2-1, the V gene TRBV6-1, with D perhaps matching TRBD1 (6 bases). CDR1 is MNHNS and CDR2 is SASEGT in the germline V gene. Trimming shortened V by 7 bases and J by 6 bases, and 10 bases separated the two germline ends. This CDR3 has 12 amino acids. DNA of the CDR3: TGTGCCAGCACCGAGACAGGCAATGAGCAGTTCTTC. This codes for CASTETGNEQFF.

The chain joins TRBV18 to TRBJ2-7, with 9 bases matching TRBD1. J was trimmed by 6 bases and V by 2 bases; bases with no gene match: 11. The CDR3 runs 16 residues. Looked up from germline, CDR1 is KGHSH and CDR2 is LQKENI. The CDR3 loop is CASSPNPPGQGLEQYF. Here the CDR3 DNA reads TGTGCCAGCTCACCAAATCCACCGGGACAGGGCCTCGAGCAGTACTTC.

The chain joins TRBV30 to TRBJ2-1; D may be TRBD1 (5 bases). Trimming cost V 2 bases and J 6 bases, with 8 bases left between them. There are 12 residues in the CDR3. Per the germline V gene, CDR1 is GTSNPN and CDR2 is SVGIG (reference sequence). DNA for the CDR3: TGTGCCTGGAGTCAGGGAACCAATGAGCAGTTCTTC. Its protein product is CAWSQGTNEQFF. The full variable domain, completed using reference TRBV30 and TRBJ2-1, is SQTIHQWPATLVQPVGSPLSLECTVEGTSNPNLYWYRQAAGRGLQLLFYSVGIGQISSEVPQNLSASRPQDRQFILSSKKLLLSDSGFYLCAWSQGTNEQFFGPGTRLTVL.

The chain recombines TRBV6-5 with TRBJ2-1, with 8 bases lining up with TRBD1. Germline assignment: CDR1 MNHEY and CDR2 SVGAGI. J gave up 6 bases and V 0 bases, and 7 bases lay outside the gene matches. This CDR3 region has 16 residues. The CDR3 reads CASSYSNTGGSNEQFF. The CDR3 nucleotides are TGTGCCAGCAGTTACTCGAACACAGGGGGGAGCAATGAGCAGTTCTTC.

The CDR3 DNA sequence: TGTGCCAGCAGTTTCCCAGGGAATAGCAATCAGCCCCAGCATTTT. This encodes CASSFPGNSNQPQHF. The genes are TRBV28 and TRBJ1-5, with TRBD1 as a possible D gene (5 bases). V was shortened by 3 bases and J by 0 bases, with 9 bases between the two germline ends. CDR1 and CDR2 from the germline V gene are MDHEN and SYDVKM. The CDR3 spans 15 residues.

The rearrangement uses TRBV27 and TRBJ2-7; tentatively, D is TRBD2 (5 bases). V lost 6 bases and J lost 6, with 15 bases in between. In germline, CDR1 is MNHEY, CDR2 SMNVEV (reference sequence). The CDR3 runs 13 residues. The CDR3 loop is CASSLNLGLEQYF. DNA of the CDR3: TGTGCCAGCAGCCTCAACCTCGGACTCGAGCAGTACTTC.

The J gene is TRBJ2-7, the V gene TRBV13; TRBD1 aligns across 7 bases. The germline V gene has CDR1 PRHDT and CDR2 FYEKMQ (reference sequence). V trimming: 1 base; J trimming: 5 bases; junction bases outside the gene matches: 8. CDR3 length equals 15 residues. The CDR3 spells CASSLAGQRLDEQYF. CDR3 nucleotide sequence: TGTGCCAGCAGCTTAGCGGGACAGAGGCTCGACGAGCAGTACTTC.

The rearrangement uses TRBV6-6 and TRBJ1-5, with a possible D match to TRBD1 (5 bases). The V end lost 3 bases, the J end lost 2 bases, and 8 bases lay between the germline ends. The germline CDR1 and CDR2 sequences are MNHNY and SVGAGI (reference sequence). CDR3 size: 14 residues. As DNA, the CDR3 is TGTGCCAGCAGTTATGGGGCAGGCAATCAGCCCCAGCATTTT. This sequence encodes CASSYGAGNQPQHF.

The CDR3 loop reads CASSDGTSFYEQYF. CDR3 nucleotides: TGTGCCAGCAGTGATGGGACTAGCTTCTACGAGCAGTACTTC. The V call is TRBV2, the J call TRBJ2-7, with 9 nucleotides matching TRBD2. The CDR3 has 14 residues. In germline, CDR1 is SNHLY, CDR2 FYNNEI. The V segment lost 3 bases and the J segment 3 bases; nucleotides outside the gene matches: 3.

The J gene is TRBJ2-7, the V gene TRBV29-1, with TRBD2 matching 7 bases. The germline V gene encodes CDR1 SQVTM and CDR2 ANQGSEA. This CDR3 has 13 residues. J gave up 1 base and V 4 bases, and 4 bases lay outside the gene matches. CDR3 amino acids: CSVGIGGSYEQYF. As DNA, the CDR3 is TGCAGCGTTGGAATCGGGGGGTCCTACGAGCAGTACTTC.

The rearrangement links TRBV6-1 to TRBJ1-3; 8 bases align to TRBD1. The germline gives CDR1 MNHNS, CDR2 SASEGT. The CDR3 contains 21 residues. V was clipped by 0 bases and J by 1 base; unmatched bases: 17. The CDR3 here is CASSEAQWTGSLSGSGNTIYF. CDR3 DNA: TGTGCCAGCAGTGAAGCCCAATGGACAGGGTCTCTTTCTGGATCTGGAAACACCATATATTTT.

A single count supports this clone. The genes are TRBV19 and TRBJ1-5; D remains ambiguous. Germline CDR1 and CDR2: LNHDA and SQIVND (reference sequence). The V end lost 2 bases, the J end lost 6 bases, and 11 bases lay between the germline ends. The CDR3 has 14 amino acids. The CDR3 DNA reads TGTGCCAGTAGTATACTGGCAGAGGCTCAGCCCCAGCATTTT. It yields the protein CASSILAEAQPQHF. The full variable domain, with the rest looked up from reference TRBV19 and TRBJ1-5, is DGGITQSPKYLFRKEGQNVTLSCEQNLNHDAMYWYRQDPGQGLRLIYYSQIVNDFQKGDIAEGYSVSREKKESFPLTVTSAQKNPTAFYLCASSILAEAQPQHFGDGTRLSIL.

This chain joins TRBV5-1 and TRBJ1-3, with a weak D call TRBD1 (5 bases). The V end was cut by 2 bases, the J end by 0 bases, with 24 bases between. From germline, CDR1 is SGHRS and CDR2 YFSETQ. This CDR3 has 20 residues. The CDR3 protein is CASSFHLLPRQLSSGNTIYF. For the CDR3, the DNA is TGCGCCAGCAGCTTCCACCTCCTTCCCCGACAGCTCAGCTCTGGAAACACCATATATTTT.

The chain couples TRBV19 to TRBJ1-1; 7 bases align to TRBD1. The germline gives CDR1 LNHDA, CDR2 SQIVND (reference sequence). V shed 5 bases, J shed 6 bases, and the junction held 15 bases outside the gene matches. This CDR3 contains 16 residues. CDR3 DNA: TGTGCCAGTAGTCCCTCAGGGGGTGTTCCCTTCGCTGAAGCTTTCTTT. Protein: CASSPSGGVPFAEAFF.

This clone was seen just once. The chain uses TRBV6-6 and TRBJ1-5; TRBD1 is a possible D gene (6 bases). Germline-derived CDR1 and CDR2 are MNHNY and SVGAGI (reference sequence). The V end was cut by 9 bases, the J end by 4 bases, with 13 bases between. The CDR3 is made up of 13 amino acids. This CDR3 reads CASSGTQNQPQHF. CDR3 bases: TGTGCCAGTTCCGGGACACAAAATCAGCCCCAGCATTTT.

This chain uses TRBV7-8 with TRBJ2-1; 12 positions match TRBD2. CDR3 length equals 15 residues. The junction had 4 bases not matched to a gene; V was cut back by 5 bases and J by 5 bases. CDR1 is SGHVS, CDR2 FQNEAQ, per germline. The CDR3 DNA follows: TGTGCCAGCAGCGTGGGACTAGCGGGTGACAATGAGCAGTTCTTC. Protein product: CASSVGLAGDNEQFF. The complete variable domain, with remaining parts taken from reference TRBV7-8 and TRBJ2-1, reads GAGVSQSPRYKVAKRGQDVALRCDPISGHVSLFWYQQALGQGPEFLTYFQNEAQLDKSGLPSDRFFAERPEGSVSTLKIQRTQQEDSAVYLCASSVGLAGDNEQFFGPGTRLTVL.

V gene TRBV6-5 combines with J gene TRBJ1-3, with 9 bases aligning to TRBD1. The germline V gene has CDR1 MNHEY and CDR2 SVGAGI. This CDR3 is built from 15 residues. Germline trimming cut 6 bases from V and 0 bases from J; bases unmatched to any gene: 3. This CDR3 is CASRGQGPSGNTIYF. CDR3 DNA sequence: TGTGCCAGCAGGGGACAGGGCCCCTCTGGAAACACCATATATTTT.

This chain connects TRBV5-4 to TRBJ2-3, with TRBD1 as a possible D gene (5 bases). Germline V gene lookup returns CDR1 SGHNT and CDR2 YYREEE (reference sequence). The CDR3 extends over 14 amino acids. Deletions cut 2 bases from V and 1 base from J, with 8 bases between. CDR3 protein: CASSLAGRTDTQYF. The CDR3 region has the DNA TGTGCCAGCAGCTTAGCAGGGCGCACAGATACGCAGTATTTT.

For the CDR3, the DNA is TGTGCCAGCAGTGAAGGCCAGGGGGCGGACGAGCAGTACTTC. Protein product: CASSEGQGADEQYF. The rearrangement joins TRBV2 to TRBJ2-7; 8 bases are a match to TRBD1. The germline CDR1 and CDR2 sequences are SNHLY and FYNNEI. V was pared by 1 base and J by 5 bases, with 4 bases of the junction left unmatched. CDR3 size: 14 residues.

V gene TRBV7-8 combines with J gene TRBJ2-7, with a weak D call TRBD1 (6 bases). This CDR3 has 15 residues. Germline V CDR1 and CDR2: SGHVS, FQNEAQ. The germline V and J ends were trimmed by 1 base and 4 bases, with 14 bases remaining between them. The CDR3 bases are TGTGCCAGCAGCTTAGTTGCGACAGGAGAATACGAGCAGTACTTC. Encoded protein: CASSLVATGEYEQYF.

The chain is built from TRBV9 and TRBJ2-6; no firm D call. Trimming shortened V by 4 bases and J by 2 bases, and 13 bases separated the two germline ends. CDR1 SGDLS and CDR2 YYNGEE come from the germline V gene. The CDR3 contains 16 residues. CDR3 coding DNA: TGTGCCAGCAGCTCCCGCCGATCTACTGGGGCCAACGTCCTGACTTTC. Translating gives CASSSRRSTGANVLTF.

V usage is TRBV5-1 and J usage is TRBJ2-1; D is unclear. This CDR3 has 11 amino acids. Trimming removed 1 base at V and 10 bases at J, with 6 bases between. The germline V gene encodes CDR1 SGHRS and CDR2 YFSETQ. This CDR3 is CASSLSLEQFF. For the CDR3, the DNA is TGCGCCAGCAGCTTGTCACTAGAGCAGTTCTTC.